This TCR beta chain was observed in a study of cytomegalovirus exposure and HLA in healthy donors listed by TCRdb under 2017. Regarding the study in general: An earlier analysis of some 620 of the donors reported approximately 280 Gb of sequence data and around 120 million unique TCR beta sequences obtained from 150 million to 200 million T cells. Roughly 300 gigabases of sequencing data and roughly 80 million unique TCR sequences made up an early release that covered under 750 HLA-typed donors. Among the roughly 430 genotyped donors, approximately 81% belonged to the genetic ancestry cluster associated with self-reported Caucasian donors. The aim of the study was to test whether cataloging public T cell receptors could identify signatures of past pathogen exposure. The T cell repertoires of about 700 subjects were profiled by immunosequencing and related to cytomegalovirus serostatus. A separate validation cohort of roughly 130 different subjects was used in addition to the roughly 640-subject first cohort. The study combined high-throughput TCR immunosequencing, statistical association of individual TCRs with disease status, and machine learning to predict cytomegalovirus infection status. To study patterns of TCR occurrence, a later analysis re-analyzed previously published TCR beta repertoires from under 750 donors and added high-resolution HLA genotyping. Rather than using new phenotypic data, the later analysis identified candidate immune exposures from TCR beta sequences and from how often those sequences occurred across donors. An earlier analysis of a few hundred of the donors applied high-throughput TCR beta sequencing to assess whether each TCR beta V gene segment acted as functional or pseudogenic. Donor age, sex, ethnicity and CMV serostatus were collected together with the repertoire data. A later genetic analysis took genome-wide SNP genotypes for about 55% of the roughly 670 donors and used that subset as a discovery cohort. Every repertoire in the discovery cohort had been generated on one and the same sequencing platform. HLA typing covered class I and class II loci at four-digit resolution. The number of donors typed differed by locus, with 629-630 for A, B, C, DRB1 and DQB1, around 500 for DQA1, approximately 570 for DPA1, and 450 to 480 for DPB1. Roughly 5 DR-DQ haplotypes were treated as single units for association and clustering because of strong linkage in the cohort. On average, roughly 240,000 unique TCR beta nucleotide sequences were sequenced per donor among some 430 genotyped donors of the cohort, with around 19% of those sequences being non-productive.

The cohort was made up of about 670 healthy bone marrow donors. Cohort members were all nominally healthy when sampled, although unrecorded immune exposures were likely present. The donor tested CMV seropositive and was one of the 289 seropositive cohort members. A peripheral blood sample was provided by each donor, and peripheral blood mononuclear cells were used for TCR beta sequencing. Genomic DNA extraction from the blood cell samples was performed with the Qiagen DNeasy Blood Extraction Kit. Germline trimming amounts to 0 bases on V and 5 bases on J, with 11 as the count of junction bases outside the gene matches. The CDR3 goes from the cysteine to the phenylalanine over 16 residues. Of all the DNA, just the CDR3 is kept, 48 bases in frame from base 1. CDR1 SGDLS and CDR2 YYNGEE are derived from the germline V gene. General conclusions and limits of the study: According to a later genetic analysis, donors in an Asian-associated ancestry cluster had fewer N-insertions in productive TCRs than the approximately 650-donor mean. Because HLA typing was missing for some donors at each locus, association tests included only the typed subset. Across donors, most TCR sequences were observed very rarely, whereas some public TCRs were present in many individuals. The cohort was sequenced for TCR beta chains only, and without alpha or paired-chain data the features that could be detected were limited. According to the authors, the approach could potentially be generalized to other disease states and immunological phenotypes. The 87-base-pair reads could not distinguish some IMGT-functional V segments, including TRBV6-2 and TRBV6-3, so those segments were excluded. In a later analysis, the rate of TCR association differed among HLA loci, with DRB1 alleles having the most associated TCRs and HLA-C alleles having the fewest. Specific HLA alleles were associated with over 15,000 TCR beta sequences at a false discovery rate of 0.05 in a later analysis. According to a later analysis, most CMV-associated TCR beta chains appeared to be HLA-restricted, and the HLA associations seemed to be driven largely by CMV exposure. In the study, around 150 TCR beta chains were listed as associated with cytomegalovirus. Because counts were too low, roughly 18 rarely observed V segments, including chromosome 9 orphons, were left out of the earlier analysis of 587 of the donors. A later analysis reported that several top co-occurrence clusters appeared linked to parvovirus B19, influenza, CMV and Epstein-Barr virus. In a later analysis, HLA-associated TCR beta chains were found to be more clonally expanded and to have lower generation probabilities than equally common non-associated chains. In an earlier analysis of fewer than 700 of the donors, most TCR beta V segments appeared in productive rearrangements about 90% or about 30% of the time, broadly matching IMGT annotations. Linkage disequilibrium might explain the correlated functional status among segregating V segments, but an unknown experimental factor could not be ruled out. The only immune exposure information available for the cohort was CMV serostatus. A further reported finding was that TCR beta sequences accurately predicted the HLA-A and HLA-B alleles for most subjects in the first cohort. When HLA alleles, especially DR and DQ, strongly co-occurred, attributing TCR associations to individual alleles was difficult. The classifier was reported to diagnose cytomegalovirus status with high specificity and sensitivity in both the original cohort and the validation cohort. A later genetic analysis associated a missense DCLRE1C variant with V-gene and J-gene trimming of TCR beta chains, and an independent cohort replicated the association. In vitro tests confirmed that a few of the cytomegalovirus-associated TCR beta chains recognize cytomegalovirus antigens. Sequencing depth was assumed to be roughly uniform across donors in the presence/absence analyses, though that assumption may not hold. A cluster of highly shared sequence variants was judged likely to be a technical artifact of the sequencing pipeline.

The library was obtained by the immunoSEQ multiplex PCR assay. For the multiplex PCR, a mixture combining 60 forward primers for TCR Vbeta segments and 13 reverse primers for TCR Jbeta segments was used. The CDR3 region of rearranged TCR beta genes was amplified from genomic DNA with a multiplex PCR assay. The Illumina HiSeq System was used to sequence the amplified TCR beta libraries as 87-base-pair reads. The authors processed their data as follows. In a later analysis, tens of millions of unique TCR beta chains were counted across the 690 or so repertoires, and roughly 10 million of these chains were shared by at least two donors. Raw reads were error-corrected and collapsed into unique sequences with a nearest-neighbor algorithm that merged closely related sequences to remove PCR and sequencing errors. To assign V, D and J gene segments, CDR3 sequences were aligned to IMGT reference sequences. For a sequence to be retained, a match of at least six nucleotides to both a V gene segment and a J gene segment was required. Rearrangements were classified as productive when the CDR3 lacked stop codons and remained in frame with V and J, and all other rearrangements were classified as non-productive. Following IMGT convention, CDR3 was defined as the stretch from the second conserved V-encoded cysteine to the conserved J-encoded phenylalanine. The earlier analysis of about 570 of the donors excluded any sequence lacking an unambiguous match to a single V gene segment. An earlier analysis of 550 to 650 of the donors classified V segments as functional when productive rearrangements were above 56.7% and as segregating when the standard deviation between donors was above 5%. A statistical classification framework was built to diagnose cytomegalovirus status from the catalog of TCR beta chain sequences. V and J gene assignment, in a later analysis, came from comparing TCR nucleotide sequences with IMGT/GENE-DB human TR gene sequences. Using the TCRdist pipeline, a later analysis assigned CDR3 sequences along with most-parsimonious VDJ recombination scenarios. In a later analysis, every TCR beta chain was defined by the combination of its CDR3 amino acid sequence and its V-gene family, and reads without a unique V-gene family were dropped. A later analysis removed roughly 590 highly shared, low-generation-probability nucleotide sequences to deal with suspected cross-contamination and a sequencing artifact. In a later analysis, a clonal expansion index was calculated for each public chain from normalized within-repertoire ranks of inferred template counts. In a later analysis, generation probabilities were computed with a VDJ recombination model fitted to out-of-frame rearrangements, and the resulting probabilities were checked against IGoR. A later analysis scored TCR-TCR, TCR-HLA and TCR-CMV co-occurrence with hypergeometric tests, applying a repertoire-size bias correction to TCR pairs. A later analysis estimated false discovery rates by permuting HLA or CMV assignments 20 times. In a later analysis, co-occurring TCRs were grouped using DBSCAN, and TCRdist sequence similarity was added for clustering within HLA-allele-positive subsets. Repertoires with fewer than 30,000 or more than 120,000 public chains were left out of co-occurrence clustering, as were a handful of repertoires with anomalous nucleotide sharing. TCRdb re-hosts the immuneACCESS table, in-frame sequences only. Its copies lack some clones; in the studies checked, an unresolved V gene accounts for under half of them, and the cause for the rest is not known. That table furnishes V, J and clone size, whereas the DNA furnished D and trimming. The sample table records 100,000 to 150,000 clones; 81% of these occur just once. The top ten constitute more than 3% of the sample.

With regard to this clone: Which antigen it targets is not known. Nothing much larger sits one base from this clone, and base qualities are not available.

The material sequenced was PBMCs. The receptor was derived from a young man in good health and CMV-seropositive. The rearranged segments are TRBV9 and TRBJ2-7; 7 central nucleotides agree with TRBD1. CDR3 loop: CASSVALAGGSDEQYF. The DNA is TGTGCCAGCAGCGTAGCTTTGGCAGGGGGTAGCGACGAGCAGTACTTC.